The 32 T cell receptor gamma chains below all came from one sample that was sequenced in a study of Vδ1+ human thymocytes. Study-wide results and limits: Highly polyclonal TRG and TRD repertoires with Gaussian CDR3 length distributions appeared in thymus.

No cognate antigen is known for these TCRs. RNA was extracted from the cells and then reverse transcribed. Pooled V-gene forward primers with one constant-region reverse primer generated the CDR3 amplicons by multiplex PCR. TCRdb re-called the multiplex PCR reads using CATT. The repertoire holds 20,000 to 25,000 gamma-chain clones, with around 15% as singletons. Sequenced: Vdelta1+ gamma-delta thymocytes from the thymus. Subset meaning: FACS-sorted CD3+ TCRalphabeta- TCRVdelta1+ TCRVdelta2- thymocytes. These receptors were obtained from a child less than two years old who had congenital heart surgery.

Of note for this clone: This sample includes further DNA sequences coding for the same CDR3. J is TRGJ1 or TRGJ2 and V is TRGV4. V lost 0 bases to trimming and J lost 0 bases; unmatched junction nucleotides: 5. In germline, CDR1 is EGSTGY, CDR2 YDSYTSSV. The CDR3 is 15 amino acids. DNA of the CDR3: TGTGCCACCTGGGATGGGCCCTTGAATTATTATAAGAAACTCTTT. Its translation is CATWDGPLNYYKKLF.

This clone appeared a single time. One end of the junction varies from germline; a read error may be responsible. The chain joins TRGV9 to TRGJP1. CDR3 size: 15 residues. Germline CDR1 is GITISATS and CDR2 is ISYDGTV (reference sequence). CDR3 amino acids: CALWEVHTTSWFKIF. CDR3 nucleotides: TGTGCCTTGTGGGAGGTTCATACCACTAGTTGGTTCAAGATATTT.

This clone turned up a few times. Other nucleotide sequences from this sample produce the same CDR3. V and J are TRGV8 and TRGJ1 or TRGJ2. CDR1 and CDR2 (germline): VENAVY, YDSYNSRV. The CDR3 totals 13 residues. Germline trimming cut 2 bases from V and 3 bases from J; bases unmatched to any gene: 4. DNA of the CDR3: TGTGCCACCTGGGATAAGAGTTATTATAAGAAACTCTTT. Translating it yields CATWDKSYYKKLF.

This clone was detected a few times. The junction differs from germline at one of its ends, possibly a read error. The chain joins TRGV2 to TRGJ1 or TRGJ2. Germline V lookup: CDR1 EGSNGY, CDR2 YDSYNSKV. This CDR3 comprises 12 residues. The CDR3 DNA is TGTACCACCTGGGACGCGGTTAAAAAGAAACTCTTT. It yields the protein CTTWDAVKKKLF.

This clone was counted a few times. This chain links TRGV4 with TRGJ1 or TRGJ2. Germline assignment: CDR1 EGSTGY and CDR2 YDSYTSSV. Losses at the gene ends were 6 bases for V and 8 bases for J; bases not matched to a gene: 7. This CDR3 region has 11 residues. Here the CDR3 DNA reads TGTGCCACCTGGAATTCAAATAAGAAACTCTTT. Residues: CATWNSNKKLF.

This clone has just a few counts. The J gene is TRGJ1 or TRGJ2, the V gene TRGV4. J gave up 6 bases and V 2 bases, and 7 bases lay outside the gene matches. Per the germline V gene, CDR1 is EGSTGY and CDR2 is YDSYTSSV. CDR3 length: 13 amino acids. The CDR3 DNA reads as TGTGCCACCTGGGATGTTAGAAGTTATAAGAAACTCTTT. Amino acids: CATWDVRSYKKLF.

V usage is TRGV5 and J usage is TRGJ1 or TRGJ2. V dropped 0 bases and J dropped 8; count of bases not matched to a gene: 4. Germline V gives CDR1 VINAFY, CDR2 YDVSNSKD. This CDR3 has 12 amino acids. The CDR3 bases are TGTGCCACCTGGGACAGGGACGATAAGAAACTCTTT. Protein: CATWDRDDKKLF.

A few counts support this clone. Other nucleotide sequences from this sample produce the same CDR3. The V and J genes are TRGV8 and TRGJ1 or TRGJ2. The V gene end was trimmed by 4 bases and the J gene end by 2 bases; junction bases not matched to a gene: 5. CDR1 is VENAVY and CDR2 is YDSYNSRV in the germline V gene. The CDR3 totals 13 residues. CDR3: CATWEGYYYKKLF. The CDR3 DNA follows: TGTGCCACCTGGGAGGGGTATTATTATAAGAAACTCTTT.

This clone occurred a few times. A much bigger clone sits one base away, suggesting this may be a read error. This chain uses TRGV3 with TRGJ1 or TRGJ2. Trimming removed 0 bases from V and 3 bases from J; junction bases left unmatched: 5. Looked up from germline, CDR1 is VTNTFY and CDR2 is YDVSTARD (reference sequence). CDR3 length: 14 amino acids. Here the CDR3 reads CATWDRQTYYKKLF. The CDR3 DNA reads TGTGCCACCTGGGACAGGCAGACTTATTATAAGAAACTCTTT.

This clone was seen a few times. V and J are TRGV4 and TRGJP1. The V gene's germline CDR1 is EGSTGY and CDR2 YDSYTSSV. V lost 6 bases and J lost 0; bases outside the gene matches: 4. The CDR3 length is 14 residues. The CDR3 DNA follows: TGTGCCACCTGGAATAATACCACTGGTTGGTTCAAGATATTT. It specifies CATWNNTTGWFKIF.

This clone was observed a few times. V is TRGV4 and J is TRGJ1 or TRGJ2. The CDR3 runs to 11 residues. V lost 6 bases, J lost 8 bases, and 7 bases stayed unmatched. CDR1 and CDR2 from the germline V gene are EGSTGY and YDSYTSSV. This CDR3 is CATWNDNKKLF. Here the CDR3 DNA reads TGTGCCACCTGGAACGACAATAAGAAACTCTTT.

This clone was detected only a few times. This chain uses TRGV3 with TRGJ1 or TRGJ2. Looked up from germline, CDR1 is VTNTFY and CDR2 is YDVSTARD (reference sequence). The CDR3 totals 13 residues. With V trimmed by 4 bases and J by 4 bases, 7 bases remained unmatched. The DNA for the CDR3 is TGTGCCACCTGGGAGGGCGAGTATTATAAGAAACTCTTT. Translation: CATWEGEYYKKLF.

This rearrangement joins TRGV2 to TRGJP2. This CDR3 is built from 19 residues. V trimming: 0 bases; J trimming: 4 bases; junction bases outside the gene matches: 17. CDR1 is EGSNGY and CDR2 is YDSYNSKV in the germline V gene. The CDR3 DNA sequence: TGTGCCACCTGGGACGGGCCAGCCTGGGACGAGTCTAGTGATTGGATCAAGACGTTT. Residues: CATWDGPAWDESSDWIKTF.

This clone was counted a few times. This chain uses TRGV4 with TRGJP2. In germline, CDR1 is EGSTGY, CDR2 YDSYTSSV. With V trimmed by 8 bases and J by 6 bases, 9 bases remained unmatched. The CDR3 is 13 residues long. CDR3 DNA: TGTGCCACCTACACCACGGGTGATTGGATCAAGACGTTT. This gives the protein CATYTTGDWIKTF.

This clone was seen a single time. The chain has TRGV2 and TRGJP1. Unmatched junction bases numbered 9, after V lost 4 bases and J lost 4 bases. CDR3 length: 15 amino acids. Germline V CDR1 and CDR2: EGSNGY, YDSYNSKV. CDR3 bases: TGTGCCACCTGGGATGGGCCGGGCACTGGTTGGTTCAAGATATTT. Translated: CATWDGPGTGWFKIF.

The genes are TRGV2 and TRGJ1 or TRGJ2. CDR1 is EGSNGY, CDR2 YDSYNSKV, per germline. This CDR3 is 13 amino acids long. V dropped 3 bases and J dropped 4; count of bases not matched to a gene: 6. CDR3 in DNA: TGTGCCACCTGGGACAGGTTCTATTATAAGAAACTCTTT. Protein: CATWDRFYYKKLF.

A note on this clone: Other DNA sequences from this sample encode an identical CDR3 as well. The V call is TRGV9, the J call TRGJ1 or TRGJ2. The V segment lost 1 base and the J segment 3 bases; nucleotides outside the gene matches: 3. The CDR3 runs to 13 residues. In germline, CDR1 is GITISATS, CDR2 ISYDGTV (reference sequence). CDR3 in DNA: TGTGCCTTGTGGGAGGTAGCTTATTATAAGAAACTCTTT. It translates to CALWEVAYYKKLF.

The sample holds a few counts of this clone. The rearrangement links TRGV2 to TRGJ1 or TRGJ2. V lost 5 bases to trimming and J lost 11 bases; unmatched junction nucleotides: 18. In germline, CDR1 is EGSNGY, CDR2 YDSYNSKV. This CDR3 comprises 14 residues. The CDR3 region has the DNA TGTGCCACCTGGGCCGAGGTGGGGGACGGGGAGAAACTCTTT. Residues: CATWAEVGDGEKLF.

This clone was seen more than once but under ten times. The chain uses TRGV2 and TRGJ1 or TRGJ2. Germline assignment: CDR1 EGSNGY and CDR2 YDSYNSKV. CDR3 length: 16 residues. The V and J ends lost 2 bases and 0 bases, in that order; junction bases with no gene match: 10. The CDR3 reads CATWDARFPNYYKKLF. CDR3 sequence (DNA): TGTGCCACCTGGGACGCCCGATTCCCGAATTATTATAAGAAACTCTTT.

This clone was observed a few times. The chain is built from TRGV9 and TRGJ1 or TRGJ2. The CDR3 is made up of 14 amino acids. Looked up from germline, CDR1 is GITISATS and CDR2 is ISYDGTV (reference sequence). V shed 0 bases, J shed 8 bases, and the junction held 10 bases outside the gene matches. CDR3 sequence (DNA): TGTGCCTTGTGGGAGGTGCCATGTCCCCATAAGAAACTCTTT. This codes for CALWEVPCPHKKLF.

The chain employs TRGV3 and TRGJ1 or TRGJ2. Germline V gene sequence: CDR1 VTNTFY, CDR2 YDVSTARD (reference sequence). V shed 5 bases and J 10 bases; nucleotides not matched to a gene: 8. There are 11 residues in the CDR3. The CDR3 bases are TGTGCCACCTGGGTGATTAGCAAGAAACTCTTT. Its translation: CATWVISKKLF.

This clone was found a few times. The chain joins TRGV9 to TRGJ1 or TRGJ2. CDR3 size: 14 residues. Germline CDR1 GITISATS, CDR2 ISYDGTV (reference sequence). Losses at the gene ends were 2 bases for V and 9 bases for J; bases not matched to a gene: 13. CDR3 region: CALWEASYTPKKLF. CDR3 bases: TGTGCCTTGTGGGAGGCCTCATACACTCCTAAGAAACTCTTT.

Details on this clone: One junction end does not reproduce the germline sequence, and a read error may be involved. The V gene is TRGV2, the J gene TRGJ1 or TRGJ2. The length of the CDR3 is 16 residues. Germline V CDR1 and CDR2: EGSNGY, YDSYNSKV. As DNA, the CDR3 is TGTGCCACCTGTGACGGGCACCATCAGTTTTATTATAAGAAACTCTTT. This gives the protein CATCDGHHQFYYKKLF.

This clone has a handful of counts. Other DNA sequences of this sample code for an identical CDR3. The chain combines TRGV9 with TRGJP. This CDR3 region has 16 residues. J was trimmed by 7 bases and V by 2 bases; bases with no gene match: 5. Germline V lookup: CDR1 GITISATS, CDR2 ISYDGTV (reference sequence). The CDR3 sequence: CALWEALELGKKIKVF. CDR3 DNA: TGTGCCTTGTGGGAGGCACTGGAGTTGGGCAAAAAAATCAAGGTATTT.

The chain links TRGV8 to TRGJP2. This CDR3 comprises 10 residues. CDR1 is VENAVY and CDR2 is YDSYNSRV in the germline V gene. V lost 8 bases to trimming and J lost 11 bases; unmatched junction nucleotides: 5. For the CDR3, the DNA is TGTGCCACCTTAGTCTGGATCAAGACGTTT. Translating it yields CATLVWIKTF.

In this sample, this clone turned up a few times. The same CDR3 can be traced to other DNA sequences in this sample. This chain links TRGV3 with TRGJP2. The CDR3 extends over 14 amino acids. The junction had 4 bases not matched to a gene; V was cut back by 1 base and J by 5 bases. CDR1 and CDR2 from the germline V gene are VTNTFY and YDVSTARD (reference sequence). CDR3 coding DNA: TGTGCCACCTGGGACAGAGGCAGTGATTGGATCAAGACGTTT. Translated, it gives CATWDRGSDWIKTF.

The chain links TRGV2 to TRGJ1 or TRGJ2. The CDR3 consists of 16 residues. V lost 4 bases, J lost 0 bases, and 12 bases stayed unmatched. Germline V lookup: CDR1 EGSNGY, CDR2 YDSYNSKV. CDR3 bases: TGTGCCACCTGGGATGGAGGCCTTTCGAATTATTATAAGAAACTCTTT. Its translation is CATWDGGLSNYYKKLF.

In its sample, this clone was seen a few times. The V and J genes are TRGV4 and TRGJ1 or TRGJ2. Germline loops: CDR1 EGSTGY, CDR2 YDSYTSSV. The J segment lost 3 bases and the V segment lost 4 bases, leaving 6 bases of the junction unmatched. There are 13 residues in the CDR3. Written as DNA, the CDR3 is TGTGCCACCTGGGAAGGCCGTTATTATAAGAAACTCTTT. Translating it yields CATWEGRYYKKLF.

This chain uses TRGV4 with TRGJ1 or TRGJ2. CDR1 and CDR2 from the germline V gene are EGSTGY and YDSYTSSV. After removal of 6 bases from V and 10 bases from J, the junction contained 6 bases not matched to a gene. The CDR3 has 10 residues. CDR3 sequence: CATWRRKKLF. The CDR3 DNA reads TGTGCCACCTGGAGGCGAAAGAAACTCTTT.

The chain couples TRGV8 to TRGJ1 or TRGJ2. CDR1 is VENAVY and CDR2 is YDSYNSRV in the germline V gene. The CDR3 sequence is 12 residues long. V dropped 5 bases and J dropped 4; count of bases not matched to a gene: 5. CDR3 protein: CATWVLYYKKLF. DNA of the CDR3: TGTGCCACCTGGGTCCTATATTATAAGAAACTCTTT.

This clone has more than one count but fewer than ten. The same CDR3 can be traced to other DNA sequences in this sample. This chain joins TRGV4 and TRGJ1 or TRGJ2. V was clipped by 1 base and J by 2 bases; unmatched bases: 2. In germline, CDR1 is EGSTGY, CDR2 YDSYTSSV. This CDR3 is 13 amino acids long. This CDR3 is CATWDGYYYKKLF. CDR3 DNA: TGTGCCACCTGGGATGGTTATTATTATAAGAAACTCTTT.

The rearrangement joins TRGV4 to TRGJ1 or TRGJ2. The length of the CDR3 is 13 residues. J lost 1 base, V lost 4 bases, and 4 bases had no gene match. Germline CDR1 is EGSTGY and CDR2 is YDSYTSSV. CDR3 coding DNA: TGTGCCACCTGGGAAACTAATTATTATAAGAAACTCTTT. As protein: CATWETNYYKKLF.